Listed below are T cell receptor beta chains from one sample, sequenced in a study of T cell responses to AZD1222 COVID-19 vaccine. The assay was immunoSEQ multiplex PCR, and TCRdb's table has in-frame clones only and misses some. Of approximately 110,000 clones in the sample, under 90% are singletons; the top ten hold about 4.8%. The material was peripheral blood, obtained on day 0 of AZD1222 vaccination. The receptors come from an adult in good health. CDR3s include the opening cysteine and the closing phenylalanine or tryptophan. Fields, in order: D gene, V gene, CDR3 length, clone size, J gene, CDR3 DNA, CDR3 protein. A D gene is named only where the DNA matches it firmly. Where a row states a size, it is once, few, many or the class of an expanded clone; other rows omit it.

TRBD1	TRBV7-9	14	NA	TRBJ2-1	TGTGCCAGCAGCCGGACAGGTTCCTACAATGAGCAGTTCTTC	CASSRTGSYNEQFF
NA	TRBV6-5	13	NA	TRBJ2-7	TGTGCCAGCAGCCGAAGCCAAAGCTACGAGCAGTACTTC	CASSRSQSYEQYF
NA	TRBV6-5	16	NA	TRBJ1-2	TGTGCCAGCAGTTACTCGCGGACGTCAGGGTGGCAAGGCTACACCTTC	CASSYSRTSGWQGYTF
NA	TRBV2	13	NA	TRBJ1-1	TGTGCCAGCAGCGTGGACATGAACACTGAAGCTTTCTTT	CASSVDMNTEAFF
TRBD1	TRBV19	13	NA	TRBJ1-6	TGTGCCAGTCGTACAGGGGCAAATTCACCCCTCCACTTT	CASRTGANSPLHF
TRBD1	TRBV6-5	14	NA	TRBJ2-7	TGTGCCAGCAGTACCGGGACAGGGAGCTACGAGCAGTACTTC	CASSTGTGSYEQYF
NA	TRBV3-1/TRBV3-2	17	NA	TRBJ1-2	TGTGCCAGCAGCCAACCCCCCCCTCGGGGGGAGAACTATGGCTACACCTTC	CASSQPPPRGENYGYTF
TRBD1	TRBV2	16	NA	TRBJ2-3	TGTGCCAGCAATCCCCGGACAGGGCGAGGTACAGATACGCAGTATTTT	CASNPRTGRGTDTQYF
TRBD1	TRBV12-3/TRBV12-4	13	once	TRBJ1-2	TGTGCCAGCAGTTTAGACAGGGGAAGAGGCTACACCTTC	CASSLDRGRGYTF
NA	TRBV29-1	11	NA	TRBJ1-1	TGCAGCGCCAACCCCGGGTCTGAAGCTTTCTTT	CSANPGSEAFF
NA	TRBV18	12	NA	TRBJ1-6	TGTGCCAGCTCAGAGGAAACTTCACCCCTCCACTTT	CASSEETSPLHF
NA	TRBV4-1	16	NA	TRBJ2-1	TGCGCCAGCAGCCAAGTTCAGTTAGCGGAATACAATGAGCAGTTCTTC	CASSQVQLAEYNEQFF
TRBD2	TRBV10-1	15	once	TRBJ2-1	TGCGCCAGCAGTGGCGGGAGGGCCTGGTACAATGAGCAGTTCTTC	CASSGGRAWYNEQFF
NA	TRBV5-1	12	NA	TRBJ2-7	TGCGCCAGCAGGGGGGTCTCTTACGAGCAGTACTTC	CASRGVSYEQYF
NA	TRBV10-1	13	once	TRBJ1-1	TGCGCCAGCAGTGAGAGGGTTTACACTGAAGCTTTCTTT	CASSERVYTEAFF
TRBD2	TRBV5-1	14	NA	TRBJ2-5	TGCGCCAGCAGCCAAGGACTAGCGACGGAGACCCAGTACTTC	CASSQGLATETQYF
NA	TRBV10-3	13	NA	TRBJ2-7	TGTGCCATCAGTGATGACAGCCGATACGAGCAGTACTTC	CAISDDSRYEQYF
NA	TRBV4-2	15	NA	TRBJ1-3	TGTGCCAGCAGCGAACAGGGCCCCCCTGGAAACACCATATATTTT	CASSEQGPPGNTIYF
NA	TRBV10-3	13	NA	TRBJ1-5	TGTGCCATCGGTCAAGCGAGGAATCAGCCCCAGCATTTT	CAIGQARNQPQHF
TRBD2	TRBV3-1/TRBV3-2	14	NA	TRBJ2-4	TGTGCCAGCAGCCAAGATTTCCTAGCGGGAGGAATGGACTTC	CASSQDFLAGGMDF
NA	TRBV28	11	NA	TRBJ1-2	TGTGCCGCTGGGGGGGGAAGTGGCTACACCTTC	CAAGGGSGYTF
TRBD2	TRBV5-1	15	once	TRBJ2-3	TGCGCCAGCAGCTTGGAGACTAGCGGCACAGATACGCAGTATTTT	CASSLETSGTDTQYF
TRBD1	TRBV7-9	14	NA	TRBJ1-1	TGTGCCAGCAGCTCCAGGGGGCCGGACACTGAAGCTTTCTTT	CASSSRGPDTEAFF
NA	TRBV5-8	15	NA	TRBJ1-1	TGTGCCAGCAGCTTGCTGGGCAGCCTGAGGACTGAAGCTTTCTTT	CASSLLGSLRTEAFF
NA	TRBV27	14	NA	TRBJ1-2	TGTGCCAGCAGAACCTCCGACAACGCCTATGGCTACACCTTC	CASRTSDNAYGYTF